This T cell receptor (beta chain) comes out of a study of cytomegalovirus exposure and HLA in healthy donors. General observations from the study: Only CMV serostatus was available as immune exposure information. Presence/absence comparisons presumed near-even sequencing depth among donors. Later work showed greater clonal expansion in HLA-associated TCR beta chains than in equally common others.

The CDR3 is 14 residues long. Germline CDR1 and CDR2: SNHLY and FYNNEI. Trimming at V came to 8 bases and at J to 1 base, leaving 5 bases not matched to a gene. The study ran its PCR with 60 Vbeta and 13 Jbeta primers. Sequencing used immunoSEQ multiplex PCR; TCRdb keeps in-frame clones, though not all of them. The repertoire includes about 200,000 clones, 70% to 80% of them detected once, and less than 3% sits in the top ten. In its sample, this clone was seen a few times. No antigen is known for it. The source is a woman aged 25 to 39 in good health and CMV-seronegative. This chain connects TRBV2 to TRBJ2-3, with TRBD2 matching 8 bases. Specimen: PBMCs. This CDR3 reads CASVGRGGTDTQYF. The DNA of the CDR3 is TGTGCCAGCGTTGGGCGGGGGGGCACAGATACGCAGTATTTT.